This TCR beta chain originates from a study of molecular identifiers for immune sequencing clone quantification. A single record per CDR3 protein comes from TCRdb applying MiXCR to the PCR reads. The sample carries more than 250,000 distinct CDR3 sequences, about a fifth recorded once. This clonotype was counted ten times or more. V shed 2 bases, J shed 2 bases, and the junction held 11 bases outside the gene matches. Germline values: CDR1 MNHNY, CDR2 SVGAGI (reference sequence). This CDR3 has 18 amino acids. The sequence came from a human donor in good health. Some libraries in this study had Jurkat cell RNA spiked in. V is TRBV6-6 and J is TRBJ2-3, with 9 bases matching TRBD1. The sample taken for sequencing was naive CD8+ T cells from blood, with Jurkat cell RNA spiked in. The sample's subset: FACS-sorted CD8+CD4-CCR7+CD45RA+ naive T cells. The CDR3 loop reads CASSYPEDRGSLTDTQYF. CDR3 nucleotide sequence: TGTGCCAGCAGTTACCCAGAGGACAGGGGCAGTCTCACAGATACGCAGTATTTT.